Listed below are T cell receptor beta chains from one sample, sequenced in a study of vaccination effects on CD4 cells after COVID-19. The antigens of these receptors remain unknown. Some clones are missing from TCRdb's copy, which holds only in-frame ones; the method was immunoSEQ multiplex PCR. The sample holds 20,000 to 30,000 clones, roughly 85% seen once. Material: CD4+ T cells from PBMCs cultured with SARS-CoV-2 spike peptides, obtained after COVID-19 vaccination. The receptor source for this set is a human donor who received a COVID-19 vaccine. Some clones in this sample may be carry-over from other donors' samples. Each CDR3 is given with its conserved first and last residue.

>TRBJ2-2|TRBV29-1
CSVRTLNTGELFF
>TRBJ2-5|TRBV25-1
CASGEFGETQYF
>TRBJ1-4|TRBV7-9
CASSSSLTAATNEKLFF
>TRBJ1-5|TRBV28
CASLSGGNQPQHF
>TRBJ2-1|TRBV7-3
CASSPRGGGGLNEQFF
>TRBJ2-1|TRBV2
CASSEGWLAGGLSYNEQFF
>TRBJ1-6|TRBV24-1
CATSESSYNSPLHF
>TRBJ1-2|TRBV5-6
CASSLVAGGDNYGYTF
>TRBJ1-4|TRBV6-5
CASSYSGVKGEKLFF
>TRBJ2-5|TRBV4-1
CASSQEEKTQYF
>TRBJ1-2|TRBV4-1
CASSQEGLDRGYGYGYTF
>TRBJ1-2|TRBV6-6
CASSPAAVGPYYGYTF
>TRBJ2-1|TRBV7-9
CASSLSRAGPFF
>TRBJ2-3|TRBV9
CASSVGGDVGSSDTQYF
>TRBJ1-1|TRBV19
CASGKQGNTEAFF
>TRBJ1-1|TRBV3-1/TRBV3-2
CASSSTSGTVMNTEAFF
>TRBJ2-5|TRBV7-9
CASSLGAGEETQYF
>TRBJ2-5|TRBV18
CASSRASLDETQYF
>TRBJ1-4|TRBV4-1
CASSQDLREKLFF
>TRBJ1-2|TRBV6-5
CASSYSATGAYGYTF
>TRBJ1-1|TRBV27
CASSPQEWGTEAFF
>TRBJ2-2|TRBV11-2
CASSLVPHTGELFF
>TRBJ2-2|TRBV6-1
CASSEWRANTGELFF
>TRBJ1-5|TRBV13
CASSLSRNQPQHF
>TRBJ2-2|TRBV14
CASSPQGAGELFF
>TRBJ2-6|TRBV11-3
CASSCGRQTTSSGANVLTF
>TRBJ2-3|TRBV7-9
CASSLGWGNSGDADTQYF
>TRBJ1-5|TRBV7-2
CASSLEGQVGPQHF
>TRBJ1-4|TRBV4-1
CASRAGTGFEKLFF
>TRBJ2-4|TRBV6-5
CASSRLVGNIQYF
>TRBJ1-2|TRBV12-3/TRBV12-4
CASSSRDLYGYTF
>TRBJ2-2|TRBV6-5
CASSTLQTNTGELFF
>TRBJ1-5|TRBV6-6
CASSDSNQPQHF
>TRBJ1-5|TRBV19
CASSTDRIKPQHF
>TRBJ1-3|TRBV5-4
CASSPGGQTGNTIYF
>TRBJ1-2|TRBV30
CAWKGLPYGYTF
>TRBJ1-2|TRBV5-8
CASSLKGTGEGYTF
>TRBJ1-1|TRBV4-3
CASRIGTVNTEAFF
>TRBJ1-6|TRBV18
CASSPVRQENSPLHF
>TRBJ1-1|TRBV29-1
CSVKTMTGLNTEAFF
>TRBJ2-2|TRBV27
CASMRSWANTGELFF
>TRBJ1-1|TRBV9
CASSVVDTGGSRTEAFF